This TCR beta chain was sequenced during a study of HIV-infected patients and healthy controls. The CDR3 consists of 13 residues. Germline CDR1 is LGHDT and CDR2 is YNNKEL (reference sequence). With 4 bases removed from V and 7 bases from J, the gap between germline ends came to 11 bases. No cell fractionation was done, so the repertoire covers all unsorted peripheral blood T cells. Peripheral blood, more than 2 ml, was drawn for RNA extraction. 450 to 600 ng RNA was reverse transcribed with alpha and beta constant-region primers. Alpha and beta chain libraries were made separately by chain-specific third strand synthesis with multiplexing indices. After a brief PCR adding P5, P7 and a second index, approximately 21 amplification cycles followed. From the 5' RACE reads, TCRdb called clonotypes with MiXCR, one entry per CDR3 protein. The sample lists 15,000 to 20,000 distinct CDR3 sequences; approximately 9.1% were seen once.

Comment on this clonotype: Its antigen is as yet unknown.

Notes on the study in general: During therapy, HIV-associated CDR3s fell significantly in frequency, while CMV-associated CDR3s did not change significantly. Significant mean usage differences between HIV-infected patients and controls involved eight alpha and eight beta V genes.

The sequencing input was blood. The receptor was isolated from an adult in good health. The chain recombines TRBV3-1 with TRBJ2-1, with D tentatively TRBD2 (6 bases). Here the CDR3 reads CASSRDLRNEQFF. CDR3 sequence (DNA): TGTGCCAGCAGCCGGGACTTGAGGAATGAGCAGTTCTTC.